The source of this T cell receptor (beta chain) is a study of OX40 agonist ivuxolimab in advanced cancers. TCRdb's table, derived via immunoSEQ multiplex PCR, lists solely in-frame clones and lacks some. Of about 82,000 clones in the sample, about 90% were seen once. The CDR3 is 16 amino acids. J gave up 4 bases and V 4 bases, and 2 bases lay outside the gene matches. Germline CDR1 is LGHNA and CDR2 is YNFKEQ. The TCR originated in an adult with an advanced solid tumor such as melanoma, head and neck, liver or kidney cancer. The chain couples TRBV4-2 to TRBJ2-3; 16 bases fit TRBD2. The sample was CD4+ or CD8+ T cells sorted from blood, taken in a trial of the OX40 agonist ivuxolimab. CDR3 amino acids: CASSPGTSGGADTQYF. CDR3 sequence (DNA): TGTGCCAGCAGCCCGGGGACTAGCGGGGGGGCAGATACGCAGTATTTT.